Presented here are 6 T cell receptor beta chains from one specimen sequenced in a study of tumor-infiltrating lymphocytes in localized non-small cell lung cancer. Clones were read by immunoSEQ multiplex PCR, and TCRdb kept only the in-frame ones, dropping some. The table has 25,000 to 35,000 clones, 80% to 90% seen once; the top ten hold roughly 2%. The sequenced sample was lung tumor tissue. The receptors derive from a human donor with non-small cell lung cancer.

This clone came up once. This chain links TRBV4-3 with TRBJ1-2, with unresolved D. The germline V and J ends were trimmed by 0 bases and 7 bases, with 12 bases remaining between them. The CDR3 length is 14 residues. CDR1 is LGHNA, CDR2 YSLEER, per germline. The CDR3 protein is CASSQESGVGGYTF. CDR3 coding DNA: TGCGCCAGCAGCCAAGAATCTGGGGTGGGTGGCTACACCTTC.

This clone was counted only a few times. The genes are TRBV6-1 and TRBJ1-6; the D gene is possibly TRBD1 (5 bases). The germline gives CDR1 MNHNS, CDR2 SASEGT. The ends were cut back, 6 bases at V and 6 bases at J, with 9 bases in the middle. This CDR3 comprises 13 residues. CDR3 nucleotide sequence: TGTGCCAGCAGACAGGAGCTTAATTCACCCCTCCACTTT. This translates into CASRQELNSPLHF.

The V and J genes are TRBV6-5 and TRBJ2-3; D not resolved. Trimming left V 5 bases short and J 6 bases short, with 9 bases between. The CDR3 has 12 residues. Germline V CDR1 and CDR2: MNHEY, SVGAGI. CDR3 in amino acids: CASSPLPDTQYF. Written as DNA, the CDR3 is TGTGCCAGCAGTCCGCTACCCGATACGCAGTATTTT.

This chain joins TRBV7-2 and TRBJ2-2; perhaps TRBD1 as D (5 bases). V was clipped by 1 base and J by 6 bases, with 9 bases between them. CDR1 is SGHTA and CDR2 is FQGNSA in the germline V gene. This CDR3 is 14 amino acids long. CDR3 in DNA: TGTGCCAGCAGCTTAGTCATGGGGCCCGGGGAGCTGTTTTTT. Protein product: CASSLVMGPGELFF. The full variable domain, with the rest looked up from reference TRBV7-2 and TRBJ2-2, is GAGVSQSPSNKVTEKGKDVELRCDPISGHTALYWYRQSLGQGLEFLIYFQGNSAPDKSGLPSDRFSAERTGGSVSTLTIQRTQQEDSAVYLCASSLVMGPGELFFGEGSRLTVL.

J is TRBJ2-2 and V is TRBV15; 10 nucleotides agree with TRBD1. The CDR3 runs to 12 residues. CDR1 and CDR2 (germline): LNHNV, YYDKDF (reference sequence). The V and J ends lost 3 bases and 13 bases, in that order; junction bases with no gene match: 2. The CDR3 here is CATSRWDRGLFF. CDR3 in DNA: TGTGCCACCAGCAGGTGGGACAGGGGGCTGTTTTTT.

The rearrangement uses TRBV18 and TRBJ2-1, with 7 bases fitting TRBD2. Germline values: CDR1 KGHSH, CDR2 LQKENI. The V gene end was trimmed by 0 bases and the J gene end by 3 bases; junction bases not matched to a gene: 8. CDR3 length: 17 residues. This CDR3 reads CASSPPGLAALYNEQFF. Written as DNA, the CDR3 is TGTGCCAGCTCACCACCGGGGCTAGCGGCACTCTACAATGAGCAGTTCTTC.